Listed here are 10 T cell receptor beta chains from one sample, sequenced in a study of T-cell reconstitution after alpha-beta-depleted transplantation in children. As it was prepared, the TCRbeta library received unique molecular identifiers. TCRdb reprocessed the PCR reads via MiXCR and lists one record per CDR3 protein. The sample shows about 270,000 distinct CDR3 sequences, over 8% of them seen only once. The source was PBMCs from the stem cell graft donor, collected from the stem cell graft. The receptors here all came from a human donor who donated a stem cell graft to a child with SCID.

Comment on this clonotype: At one end the junction does not follow the germline gene, possibly because of a read error. The V and J genes are TRBV3-1 and TRBJ2-1, with 7 positions matching TRBD2. In germline, CDR1 is LGHDT, CDR2 YNNKEL (reference sequence). CDR3 length equals 16 residues. The CDR3 DNA follows: TGTGCCTGCAGCCAAGATCAGGGCAGCGGGGAGAATGAGCAGTTCTTC. This sequence encodes CACSQDQGSGENEQFF.

J is TRBJ2-7 and V is TRBV10-3; either TRBD1 or TRBD2 may supply D (6 bases each). From germline, CDR1 is ENHRY and CDR2 SYGVKD. The CDR3 runs 13 residues. Trimming took off 10 bases at V and 2 bases at J, with 15 bases between the two ends. The CDR3 protein is CATLTGGTYEQYF. The CDR3 DNA sequence: TGTGCCACTCTGACAGGAGGGACCTACGAGCAGTACTTC.

This clonotype has only a few counts. The chain joins TRBV20-1 to TRBJ2-1, with TRBD1 identical over 7 bases. CDR1 and CDR2 from the germline V gene are DFQATT and SNEGSKA (reference sequence). V trimming: 0 bases; J trimming: 6 bases; junction bases outside the gene matches: 8. This CDR3 comprises 15 residues. The DNA of the CDR3 is TGCAGTGCTAGAGAAAGACAGGGTATAAGCAATGAGCAGTTCTTC. Its translation is CSARERQGISNEQFF.

This clonotype was seen many times. This chain connects TRBV29-1 to TRBJ1-1; D unresolved. CDR1 and CDR2 (germline): SQVTM, ANQGSEA. CDR3 length equals 13 residues. Trimming left V 5 bases short and J 1 base short, with 11 bases between. As DNA, the CDR3 is TGCAGCGTTCAATCTGGAAAGAACACTGAAGCTTTCTTT. It specifies CSVQSGKNTEAFF.

The chain uses TRBV7-3 and TRBJ2-5; no firm D call. CDR3 length: 13 amino acids. V lost 0 bases, J lost 4 bases, and 6 bases lay in between. Germline lookup yields CDR1 SGHTA and CDR2 FQGTGA. The CDR3, as DNA: TGTGCCAGCAGCTTAACTATGCGAGAGACCCAGTACTTC. This encodes CASSLTMRETQYF.

This chain joins TRBV24-1 and TRBJ1-3; D remains unclear. The V gene lost 9 bases and the J gene lost 2 bases, with 4 bases spanning the gap. Per the germline V gene, CDR1 is KGHDR and CDR2 is SFDVKD. The CDR3 contains 11 residues. For the CDR3, the DNA is TGTGCCACCCCGCCTGGAAACACCATATATTTT. Encoded protein: CATPPGNTIYF.

The chain uses TRBV7-9 and TRBJ1-1; TRBD1 matches 8 bases. Trimming at V came to 5 bases and at J to 1 base, leaving 12 bases not matched to a gene. Germline V CDR1 and CDR2: SEHNR, FQNEAQ (reference sequence). This CDR3 is built from 17 residues. In nucleotides, the CDR3 is TGTGCCAGCAGCCCCAGCGCATACAGGGGGAAGAACACTGAAGCTTTCTTT. It yields the protein CASSPSAYRGKNTEAFF. Combining the CDR3 with reference TRBV7-9 and TRBJ1-1 gives the whole variable domain DTGVSQNPRHKITKRGQNVTFRCDPISEHNRLYWYRQTLGQGPEFLTYFQNEAQLEKSRLLSDRFSAERPKGSFSTLEIQRTEQGDSAMYLCASSPSAYRGKNTEAFFGQGTRLTVV.

This clonotype occurred a few times. The rearrangement uses TRBV12-3 or TRBV12-4 and TRBJ1-3; possible D gene TRBD1, 5 bases. This CDR3 contains 14 residues. The V gene lost 5 bases and the J gene lost 3 bases, with 11 bases spanning the gap. This chain's CDR3 is CASSLTGLGNTIYF. The CDR3 DNA follows: TGTGCCAGCAGTCTTACGGGACTTGGAAACACCATATATTTT.

This clonotype was picked up a small number of times. The rearrangement uses TRBV7-7 and TRBJ1-1; the D is unclear. This CDR3 contains 11 residues. CDR1 SSHAT and CDR2 FNYEAQ come from the germline V gene (reference sequence). CDR3 nucleotides: TGTGCTAGACCAGCGAACACTGAAGCTTTCTTT. Its protein product is CARPANTEAFF.

The rearrangement uses TRBV5-8 and TRBJ1-5, with no clear D. The germline V gene encodes CDR1 SGHTS and CDR2 YDEGEE. V shed 1 base and J shed 1 base, with 6 bases lying between them. This CDR3 region has 14 residues. The CDR3 DNA sequence: TGTGCCAGCAGCTTGAAAGGCAGCAATCAGCCCCAGCATTTT. Translated: CASSLKGSNQPQHF. The full variable domain, rest sourced from reference TRBV5-8 and TRBJ1-5, is EAGVTQSPTHLIKTRGQQATLRCSPISGHTSVYWYQQALGLGLQFLLWYDEGEERNRGNFPPRFSGRQFPNYSSELNVNALELEDSALYLCASSLKGSNQPQHFGDGTRLSIL.